One sample yielded the 24 T cell receptor beta chains listed below, sequenced in a study of T cells in women clearing cervical HPV infection. TCRdb keeps only in-frame clones here, not all; method: immunoSEQ multiplex PCR. The repertoire table contains around 19,000 clones. Sequenced material: blood buffy coat. The receptors here all came from a woman aged 18 to 69 with a cervical HPV16 infection that either progressed to CIN3+ or cleared (not recorded which).

Notes on this clone: From the germline J gene comes the end of the CDR3, since the read stops 3 residues before it. The chain carries TRBV13 and TRBJ2-5; maybe TRBD2 (5 bases). This CDR3 comprises 15 residues. With 4 bases removed from V and 2 bases from J, the gap between germline ends came to 14 bases. Germline V gene sequence: CDR1 PRHDT, CDR2 FYEKMQ (reference sequence). The CDR3 loop is CASSSRLTAQETQYF. CDR3 DNA (partial): TGTGCCAGCAGCTCCCGACTAACAGCACAAGAGACC.

As for this clone: The sequence runs out 3 residues before the end of the CDR3; the remainder is reconstructed from the germline J gene. This rearrangement joins TRBV7-2 to TRBJ2-3; 7 nucleotides agree with TRBD1. This CDR3 has 15 residues. Germline-derived CDR1 and CDR2 are SGHTA and FQGNSA. Partial CDR3 DNA: TGTGCCAGCAGCTATGACAGGGCGAGCAATCAGCCG. Encoded protein: CASSYDRASNQP. The complete CDR3 reads CASSYDRASNQPQYF.

Points on this clone: The read gets to within 3 residues of the CDR3 end, and the germline J gene fills in the rest. The V gene is TRBV20-1, the J gene TRBJ1-2, with a possible D match to TRBD1 (5 bases). The germline V and J ends were trimmed by 5 bases and 4 bases, with 20 bases remaining between them. CDR3 length equals 15 residues. Germline lookup yields CDR1 DFQATT and CDR2 SNEGSKA (reference sequence). The sequenced part of the CDR3 DNA is TGCAGTGCTTCCTTAGGGGCCCAGGGTCTCTATGGC. Amino acid sequence: CSASLGAQGLYG. The whole CDR3 protein reads CSASLGAQGLYGYTF.

With regard to this clone: The DNA ends 3 residues before the CDR3 does, and the rest of the CDR3 is filled in from the germline J gene. This chain uses TRBV4-2 with TRBJ2-7; D could derive from TRBD1 or TRBD2 (5 bases each). V lost 2 bases to trimming and J lost 4 bases, with 21 bases between them. CDR1 and CDR2 from the germline V gene are LGHNA and YNFKEQ. This CDR3 has 17 amino acids. CDR3 bases read: TGTGCCAGCAGCCAACCTTCGAGGGGCAGGTCCCTTTACGAG. This codes for CASSQPSRGRSLYE. The full CDR3 protein reads CASSQPSRGRSLYEQYF.

In the case of this clone: The CDR3 end falls 3 residues outside the read, so it is completed with the germline J gene. The chain carries TRBV5-5 and TRBJ1-4, with D possibly TRBD1 on 6 matching bases. Germline CDR1 is SGHKS and CDR2 is YYEKEE (reference sequence). The CDR3 length is 15 residues. The covered CDR3 bases are TGTGCCAGCAGCAGAACTGACAGGATTAATTCACCA. Its protein is CASSRTDRINSP. The complete CDR3 reads CASSRTDRINSPLFF.

A remark on this clone: The read ends 3 residues early relative to the CDR3; the germline J gene fills the gap. The chain employs TRBV29-1 and TRBJ1-5, with 8 nucleotides matching TRBD1. The CDR3 runs to 13 residues. Germline V gives CDR1 SQVTM, CDR2 ANQGSEA. With V trimmed by 8 bases and J by 4 bases, 7 bases remained unmatched. Incomplete CDR3 DNA: TGCAGCACGGGGCAGGGGGCTAATCAGCCC. It is translated as CSTGQGANQP. The full CDR3 protein is CSTGQGANQPQHF.

For this clone: The read is 3 residues too short to cover the CDR3 end, so that end is filled in from the germline J gene. V and J are TRBV13 and TRBJ2-5; no reliable D call. The V gene's germline CDR1 is PRHDT and CDR2 FYEKMQ (reference sequence). CDR3 length: 13 residues. Trimming removed 5 bases from V and 4 bases from J, with 11 bases in between. The CDR3 loop is CASSLPSSETQYF. The DNA read from the CDR3 is TGTGCCAGCAGCCTACCCTCGTCAGAGACC. The variable domain in full, completed from reference TRBV13 and TRBJ2-5, reads AAGVIQSPRHLIKEKRETATLKCYPIPRHDTVYWYQQGPGQDPQFLISFYEKMQSDKGSIPDRFSAQQFSDYHSELNMSSLELGDSALYFCASSLPSSETQYFGPGTRLLVL.

In regard to this clone: The CDR3 is cut off 3 residues early in the read; its end comes from the germline J gene. The chain carries TRBV18 and TRBJ2-2, with TRBD2 matching 8 bases. The CDR3 spans 15 residues. CDR1 and CDR2 from the germline V gene are KGHSH and LQKENI. V was clipped by 2 bases and J by 7 bases; unmatched bases: 6. CDR3 DNA (partial): TGTGCCAGCTCACCATCGAGCGGGGGTAACGGGGAG. It specifies CASSPSSGGNGE. The full CDR3 reads CASSPSSGGNGELFF.

As regards this clone: The sequenced fragment ends 3 residues before the CDR3 boundary, so the rest is inferred from the germline J gene. The chain is built from TRBV18 and TRBJ2-2; D is undetermined. V lost 2 bases to trimming and J lost 0 bases, with 10 bases between them. The germline V gene has CDR1 KGHSH and CDR2 LQKENI. The CDR3 spans 16 residues. Here the CDR3 reads CASSPVPPANTGELFF. The part of the CDR3 DNA that was read is TGTGCCAGCTCACCAGTTCCACCAGCGAACACCGGGGAG.

Concerning this clone itself: The CDR3 end is not reached by the read, which stops 3 residues before it; the germline J gene fills it in. The chain has TRBV2 and TRBJ1-5; no reliable D call. This CDR3 spans 15 amino acids. V lost 5 bases and J 0 bases, leaving 11 bases between the germline ends. Germline V gene lookup returns CDR1 SNHLY and CDR2 FYNNEI. CDR3 region: CASSWTEDSNQPQHF. The sequenced CDR3 bases are TGTGCCAGCAGTTGGACTGAAGATAGCAATCAGCCC.

A remark on this clone: Read coverage stops 3 residues before the CDR3 terminus; the germline J gene supplies the remainder. The chain carries TRBV5-6 and TRBJ2-5, with 12 bases lining up with TRBD2. The V gene's germline CDR1 is SGHDT and CDR2 YYEEEE. V shed 1 base and J 5 bases; nucleotides not matched to a gene: 3. The CDR3 is 15 residues long. CDR3 in amino acids: CASSLLAGGRETQYF. The sequenced part of the CDR3 DNA is TGTGCCAGCAGCTTGCTAGCGGGGGGGCGGGAGACC.

On this clone: The missing CDR3 end, 3 residues past where the read stops, is filled in from the germline J gene. The chain employs TRBV28 and TRBJ1-2; weak D call: TRBD1 (5 bases). The germline CDR1 and CDR2 sequences are MDHEN and SYDVKM. V was shortened by 4 bases and J by 7 bases, with 16 bases between the two germline ends. This CDR3 is 14 amino acids long. Partial CDR3 DNA: TGTGCCAGCAGTTGGGGGGAGGGGATGGTTGGC. Amino acids: CASSWGEGMVG. The full CDR3 sequence reads CASSWGEGMVGYTF.

Notes on this clone: Sequencing ends 3 residues short of the CDR3 end; the germline J gene provides the rest. The genes are TRBV2 and TRBJ1-5; D is uncertain. Germline assignment: CDR1 SNHLY and CDR2 FYNNEI. The CDR3 covers 17 residues. V shed 2 bases and J shed 7 bases, with 21 bases lying between them. The CDR3 reads CASSETGVRTQRQPQHF. The CDR3 DNA, read in part, is TGTGCCAGCAGTGAAACCGGGGTCAGAACCCAACGCCAGCCC.

As concerns this clone: Read coverage stops 3 residues before the CDR3 terminus; the germline J gene supplies the remainder. The chain carries TRBV28 and TRBJ1-3, with TRBD1 matching over 10 bases. The CDR3 runs 18 residues. The junction had 13 bases not matched to a gene; V was cut back by 4 bases and J by 4 bases. Germline loops: CDR1 MDHEN, CDR2 SYDVKM. CDR3 region: CASSSIMNGQGVGNTIYF. CDR3 DNA (partial): TGTGCCAGCAGTTCAATAATGAATGGACAGGGGGTGGGAAACACC.

Regarding this clone: The read stops 3 residues short of the end of the CDR3; the missing end is completed from the germline J gene. The chain links TRBV20-1 to TRBJ2-3, with TRBD1 as a possible D gene (6 bases). The ends were cut back, 3 bases at V and 2 bases at J, with 12 bases in the middle. The CDR3 has 14 amino acids. The V gene's germline CDR1 is DFQATT and CDR2 SNEGSKA (reference sequence). CDR3 sequence reads: CSASGSGATDTQYF. CDR3 DNA (partial): TGCAGTGCTAGCGGTTCAGGGGCCACAGATACG.

A remark on this clone: The CDR3 extends 3 residues past the end of the read, so its final part is completed from the germline J gene. The chain has TRBV9 and TRBJ1-3, with TRBD1 matching 8 bases. The germline gives CDR1 SGDLS, CDR2 YYNGEE. The CDR3 runs 16 residues. V was clipped by 4 bases and J by 0 bases; unmatched bases: 6. The CDR3 loop reads CASSPGQGFSGNTIYF. The DNA read from the CDR3 is TGTGCCAGCAGCCCCGGACAGGGCTTCTCTGGAAACACC.

Turning to this clone: Coverage ceases 3 residues before the CDR3 finishes, and the germline J gene fills in the end. The chain joins TRBV19 to TRBJ1-1; D is uncertain. The V end was cut by 5 bases, the J end by 6 bases, with 19 bases between. The CDR3 is 15 amino acids. The germline V gene has CDR1 LNHDA and CDR2 SQIVND (reference sequence). This CDR3 is CASSGRVLTASEAFF. The sequenced part of the CDR3 DNA is TGTGCCAGTAGTGGCCGGGTCCTAACGGCGTCTGAA.

The CDR3 region is CSASRYGTGELFF. The DNA read from the CDR3 is TGCAGTGCTAGTAGATATGGCACCGGGGAG. J is TRBJ2-2 and V is TRBV20-1; no clear D gene. The read ends 3 residues before the CDR3 terminus; that terminus is restored from the germline J gene. This CDR3 region has 13 residues. V was cut by 3 bases and J by 4 bases, with 9 bases left in between. Germline V gene sequence: CDR1 DFQATT, CDR2 SNEGSKA (reference sequence).

Comments on this clone: In the same sample, other DNA sequences code for this CDR3. CDR3 sequence: CASSLTASGNTIYF. The sequenced part of the CDR3 DNA is TGTGCCAGCAGCCTGACAGCCTCTGGAAACACC. The chain combines TRBV7-9 with TRBJ1-3; a weak D match, TRBD1 (5 bases). The sequenced fragment ends 3 residues before the CDR3 boundary, so the rest is inferred from the germline J gene. Trimming took 5 bases from V and 0 from J, leaving 8 bases between them. The germline CDR1 and CDR2 sequences are SEHNR and FQNEAQ (reference sequence). There are 14 residues in the CDR3.

As regards this clone: The read ends 3 residues before the CDR3 terminus; that terminus is restored from the germline J gene. The genes are TRBV5-1 and TRBJ2-1; the match to TRBD2 covers 11 bases. Looked up from germline, CDR1 is SGHRS and CDR2 is YFSETQ. V was clipped by 0 bases and J by 8 bases; unmatched bases: 7. The CDR3 is 16 amino acids. This CDR3 reads CASSLAPGLAVDEQFF. CDR3 DNA (partial): TGCGCCAGCAGCTTGGCGCCGGGACTAGCGGTGGATGAG.

As to this clone: The read ends 3 residues early relative to the CDR3; the germline J gene fills the gap. The rearrangement links TRBV6-2 or TRBV6-3 to TRBJ2-5; possible D gene TRBD2, 6 bases. Germline CDR1 reads MNHEY; CDR2 reads SVGEGT. V was clipped by 6 bases and J by 5 bases, with 16 bases between them. This CDR3 spans 14 amino acids. Partial CDR3 DNA: TGTGCCAGCAGCGGCGTGGCGGGGCATGAGACC. It is translated as CASSGVAGHET. The full CDR3 sequence reads CASSGVAGHETQYF.

Of note for this clone: The DNA ends 3 residues before the CDR3 does, and the rest of the CDR3 is filled in from the germline J gene. The chain uses TRBV7-2 and TRBJ2-1, with TRBD1 matching over 7 bases. The germline CDR1 and CDR2 sequences are SGHTA and FQGNSA. The V gene end was trimmed by 5 bases and the J gene end by 4 bases; junction bases not matched to a gene: 8. CDR3 length equals 15 residues. The covered CDR3 bases are TGTGCCAGCAGCCAACCGGGACAGAGATACAATGAG. Translation: CASSQPGQRYNE. The whole CDR3 protein is CASSQPGQRYNEQFF.

As to this clone: Coverage ceases 3 residues before the CDR3 finishes, and the germline J gene fills in the end. The V call is TRBV20-1, the J call TRBJ2-2, with D possibly TRBD1 on 7 matching bases. Trimming pared 4 bases from V and 4 bases from J, leaving 13 bases between. CDR3 length equals 14 residues. Germline V CDR1 and CDR2: DFQATT, SNEGSKA (reference sequence). The CDR3 sequence: CSAMRDSFTGELFF. Partial CDR3 DNA: TGCAGTGCTATGCGGGACAGTTTCACCGGGGAG.

Concerning this clone itself: The read falls 3 residues short of the CDR3 end, and the missing part is taken from the germline J gene. The genes are TRBV10-3 and TRBJ1-2; D is unclear. V shed 0 bases and J shed 2 bases, with 7 bases lying between them. Germline loops: CDR1 ENHRY, CDR2 SYGVKD. The CDR3 is 14 residues long. The chain's CDR3 is CAISESETNYGYTF. CDR3 DNA (partial): TGTGCCATCAGTGAGTCAGAAACAAACTATGGC.